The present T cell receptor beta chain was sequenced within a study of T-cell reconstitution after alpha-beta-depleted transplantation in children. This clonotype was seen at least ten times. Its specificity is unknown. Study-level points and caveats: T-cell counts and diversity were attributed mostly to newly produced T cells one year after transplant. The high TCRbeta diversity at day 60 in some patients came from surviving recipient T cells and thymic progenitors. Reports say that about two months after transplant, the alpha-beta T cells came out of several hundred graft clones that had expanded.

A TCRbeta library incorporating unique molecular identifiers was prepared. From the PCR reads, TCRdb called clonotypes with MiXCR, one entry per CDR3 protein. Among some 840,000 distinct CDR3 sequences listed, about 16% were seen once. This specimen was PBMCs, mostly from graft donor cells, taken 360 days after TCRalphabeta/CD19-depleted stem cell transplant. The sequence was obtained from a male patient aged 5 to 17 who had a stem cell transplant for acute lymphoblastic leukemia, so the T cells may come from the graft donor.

The CDR3 DNA follows: TGCGCCAGCAGCTGGAAAAGGGGACAGGGATGGCTTGAGCAGTTCTTC. This translates into CASSWKRGQGWLEQFF. This rearrangement joins TRBV5-1 to TRBJ2-1, with 9 bases that match TRBD1. The CDR3 is 16 residues long. Per the germline V gene, CDR1 is SGHRS and CDR2 is YFSETQ. J gave up 9 bases and V 3 bases, and 13 bases lay outside the gene matches.